This T cell receptor beta chain derives from a study of blood T cell repertoires in COVID-19. Germline lookup yields CDR1 SGHTA and CDR2 FQGNSA. The CDR3 covers 16 residues. V lost 5 bases, J lost 4 bases, and 6 bases stayed unmatched. Profiled with immunoSEQ multiplex PCR; TCRdb holds only in-frame clones, not every one. The sample lists about 110,000 clones; 81% were seen once. Specimen: peripheral blood. This clonotype originated in a man older than 75 with acute or convalescent COVID-19. The V gene is TRBV7-2, the J gene TRBJ2-6; 9 bases map to TRBD1. CDR3 region: CASSLQGALGANVLTF. The DNA of the CDR3 is TGTGCCAGCAGCCTACAGGGGGCGCTAGGGGCCAACGTCCTGACTTTC.